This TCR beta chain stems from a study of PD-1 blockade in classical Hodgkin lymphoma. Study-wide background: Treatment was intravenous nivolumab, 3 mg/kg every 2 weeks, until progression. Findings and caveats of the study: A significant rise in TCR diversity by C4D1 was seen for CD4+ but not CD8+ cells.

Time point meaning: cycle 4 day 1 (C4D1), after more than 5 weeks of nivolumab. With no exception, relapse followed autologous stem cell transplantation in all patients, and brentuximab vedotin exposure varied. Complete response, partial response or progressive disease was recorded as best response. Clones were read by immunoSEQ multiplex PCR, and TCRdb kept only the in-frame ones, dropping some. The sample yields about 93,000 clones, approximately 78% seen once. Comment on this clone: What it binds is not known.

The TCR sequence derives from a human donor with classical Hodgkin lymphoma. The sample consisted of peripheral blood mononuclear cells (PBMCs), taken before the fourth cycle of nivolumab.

The CDR3 spells CASSPDRDYGYTF. The CDR3 DNA reads TGTGCCAGCAGTCCAGACAGGGACTATGGCTACACCTTC. This chain connects TRBV7-3 to TRBJ1-2, with TRBD1 matching over 7 bases. J lost 3 bases, V lost 6 bases, and 4 bases had no gene match. CDR3 length equals 13 residues. CDR1 is SGHTA and CDR2 is FQGTGA in the germline V gene.